The subject of this entry is one T cell receptor beta chain. What it recognizes is unknown. TCRdb redid the calling of the reads with MiXCR, one entry per CDR3 protein. The data contain about 100,000 distinct CDR3 sequences, 20% to 25% of them singletons. These data are taken from a study of T cell repertoires in cytomegalovirus infection. Study in general: Public TCR beta signature analysis indicated the presence of both CMV infection and matching HLA type.

The CDR3 is made up of 16 amino acids. With V trimmed by 6 bases and J by 4 bases, 11 bases remained unmatched. Germline loops: CDR1 DFQATT, CDR2 SNEGSKA (reference sequence). Whole-study results and caveats: Summed frequency of public TCR beta families distinguished CMV carriers with the relevant HLA.

The sequencing input was CD8+ T cells from PBMCs. The V call is TRBV20-1, the J call TRBJ2-7, with TRBD2 matching over 14 bases. The sequence was obtained from a human donor in good health (CMV status not recorded). Some clones in this sample may be carry-over from other donors' samples. The CDR3 protein is CSAEGTSGRRGYEQYF. The CDR3 nucleotides are TGCAGTGCCGAGGGGACTAGCGGGAGAAGGGGGTACGAGCAGTACTTC.